This T cell receptor (beta chain) came from a study of T cell changes during pregnancy in multiple sclerosis (dated by TCRdb to the late 2010s). A note on the overall study: In women with multiple sclerosis, the researchers looked at how the T cell repertoire shifted as pregnancy progressed.

Libraries came from the immunoSEQ multiplex PCR assay. As stored in TCRdb, this immuneACCESS dataset retains in-frame rearrangements with V and J assigned. A fraction of the clones does not appear; measured against another copy, unresolved V genes explain less than half of the discrepancy, and the remainder lacks a known reason. Within this sample are tens of thousands of clones, with around 93% of them counted one time only. Approximately 4% of the sample lies in the top ten. Turning to this clone: What antigen it recognizes has not been identified. No clone much larger than this one lies a single base away; base qualities are absent.

The junction shows trimming of 7 bases on V and 0 bases on J, plus 16 bases between the germline ends. The CDR3 starts with the cysteine, ends with the phenylalanine, and has 16 residues. The CDR3 DNA has 48 bases and is translated from base 1. From a lookup of the germline V gene, CDR1 and CDR2 are MDHEN and SYDVKM. The sequence was obtained from a female donor with multiple sclerosis, enrolled in a pregnancy study. The specimen was CD8+ T cells from peripheral blood mononuclear cells, collected after pregnancy. This receptor chain uses TRBV28 and TRBJ2-1, with a tentative D gene TRBD2 over 6 matching bases. The nucleotide sequence reads as follows: TGTGCCAGCACTTCAAGAGCGGGCCTCTCCTACAATGAGCAGTTCTTC. It translates as CASTSRAGLSYNEQFF.